One and the same sample provided the 14 T cell receptor beta chains below, sequenced in a study of regulatory T cells in long-lasting Graves disease. Time point: newly diagnosed GD, antithyroid drugs for less than 3 months. The TCR library was made from RNA extracted from PBMCs. According to the study, TCR beta libraries were built with iRepertoire HTBI primers and CDR3-region Arm-PCR. In TCRdb, the multiplex PCR reads were re-called with MiXCR into one record per CDR3 protein. In the table there are approximately 400,000 distinct CDR3 sequences, just under 15% of which are singletons. These records were also assigned to another study, of T cells in Graves' hyperthyroidism and ophthalmopathy.

Sample: peripheral blood mononuclear cells (PBMCs), taken at new diagnosis, from a patient treated with antithyroid drugs. These receptor sequences come from a woman in her twenties or thirties with Graves disease.

This clonotype was counted only a few times. A much larger clone is a single base away; this may be a read error. The V and J genes are TRBV20-1 and TRBJ2-1; perhaps TRBD2 as D (6 bases). Per germline, CDR1 DFQATT and CDR2 SNEGSKA (reference sequence). CDR3 length: 15 amino acids. The CDR3 region is CGAPQEGESLNEQFF. CDR3 sequence (DNA): TGCGGTGCTCCCCAGGAGGGCGAGTCCCTCAATGAGCAGTTCTTC.

This clonotype was observed a handful of times. This chain connects TRBV9 to TRBJ2-5; TRBD2 might be the D (6 bases). Per germline, CDR1 SGDLS and CDR2 YYNGEE. V lost 2 bases, J lost 5 bases, and 13 bases lay in between. The CDR3 consists of 14 residues. CDR3 residues: CASSVGGMRETQYF. The DNA for the CDR3 is TGTGCCAGCAGCGTTGGCGGGATGAGGGAGACCCAGTACTTC.

This clonotype was detected a few times. The chain recombines TRBV27 with TRBJ2-4, with a tentative D call TRBD1 (6 bases). The V end lost 6 bases, the J end lost 3 bases, and 21 bases lay between the germline ends. The V gene's germline CDR1 is MNHEY and CDR2 SMNVEV (reference sequence). This CDR3 is built from 17 residues. The CDR3 coding sequence is TGTGCCAGCAGGCGGCAGGGGACCCAAAGTGGCAAAAACATTCAGTACTTC. This encodes CASRRQGTQSGKNIQYF.

This clonotype was seen repeatedly, ten times or more. V gene TRBV20-1 combines with J gene TRBJ1-6, with D possibly TRBD1 on 6 matching bases. Germline V gene data show CDR1 as DFQATT and CDR2 as SNEGSKA (reference sequence). The CDR3 length is 15 residues. Deletions cut 3 bases from V and 9 bases from J, with 18 bases between. The CDR3 DNA sequence: TGCAGTGCTAGTGCAGGGGTTTCTCAGTTTTCACCCCTCCACTTT. It encodes CSASAGVSQFSPLHF.

This clonotype occurred a few times. The J gene is TRBJ2-3, the V gene TRBV10-3, with D tentatively TRBD1 (6 bases). Per germline, CDR1 ENHRY and CDR2 SYGVKD. The CDR3 is 13 residues long. V dropped 6 bases and J dropped 7 bases, with 14 bases sitting between them. CDR3 region: CAISHPQGYTQYF. In DNA, the CDR3 is TGTGCCATCAGCCACCCACAGGGATATACGCAGTATTTT.

This clonotype was counted between two and nine times. CDR3: CASSSVHGSYEQYF. CDR3 bases: TGTGCCAGCAGTTCCGTTCACGGCTCCTACGAGCAGTACTTC. V is TRBV28 and J is TRBJ2-7; D gene uncertain. Per the germline V gene, CDR1 is MDHEN and CDR2 is SYDVKM. The CDR3 spans 14 residues. V lost 4 bases and J 0 bases, leaving 10 bases between the germline ends.

This clonotype was counted ten times or more. The genes are TRBV11-2 and TRBJ2-1; TRBD2 is a possible D gene (6 bases). V was cut by 6 bases and J by 8 bases, with 11 bases left in between. Germline-derived CDR1 and CDR2 are SGHAT and FQNNGV. This CDR3 is built from 12 residues. CDR3 in amino acids: CASRPLADEQFF. The DNA for the CDR3 is TGTGCCAGCAGGCCACTAGCCGATGAGCAGTTCTTC.

This clonotype has ten or more counts. The V gene is TRBV24-1, the J gene TRBJ2-3; maybe TRBD2 (5 bases). This CDR3 spans 14 amino acids. The germline gives CDR1 KGHDR, CDR2 SFDVKD. Between the trimmed V and J ends, which lost 2 bases and 6 bases, there was a span of 11 bases. The CDR3 region has the DNA TGTGCCACCAGTGATTCTGGTCAGCGGGATACGCAGTATTTT. The encoded protein is CATSDSGQRDTQYF.

The table lists this clonotype with many counts. The CDR3 nucleotides are TGTGCCAGCAGCCAAGAGGGCTCATGGTTAGAGGACACCGGGGAGCTGTTTTTT. This codes for CASSQEGSWLEDTGELFF. The chain couples TRBV3-1 to TRBJ2-2; D is uncertain. With 0 bases removed from V and 3 bases from J, the gap between germline ends came to 17 bases. Germline-derived CDR1 and CDR2 are LGHDT and YNNKEL (reference sequence). The CDR3 is made up of 18 amino acids.

There are many counts of this clonotype. J is TRBJ2-7 and V is TRBV5-1; perhaps TRBD1 as D (5 bases). The length of the CDR3 is 17 residues. Per germline, CDR1 SGHRS and CDR2 YFSETQ. Trimming cost V 0 bases and J 0 bases, with 16 bases left between them. CDR3 protein: CASSLGLGAFNSYEQYF. The DNA of the CDR3 is TGCGCCAGCAGCTTGGGGTTAGGGGCGTTTAACTCCTACGAGCAGTACTTC. The variable domain in full, completed from reference TRBV5-1 and TRBJ2-7, reads KAGVTQTPRYLIKTRGQQVTLSCSPISGHRSVSWYQQTPGQGLQFLFEYFSETQRNKGNFPGRFSGRQFSNSRSEMNVSTLELGDSALYLCASSLGLGAFNSYEQYFGPGTRLTVT.

The CDR3 region is CSARPIKGEGLTGELFF. In nucleotides, the CDR3 is TGCAGTGCTAGACCCATTAAGGGGGAGGGCCTAACCGGGGAGCTGTTTTTT. The J gene is TRBJ2-2, the V gene TRBV20-1, with TRBD2 as a possible D gene (7 bases). The germline gives CDR1 DFQATT, CDR2 SNEGSKA (reference sequence). This CDR3 region has 17 residues. Trimming shortened V by 2 bases and J by 5 bases, and 21 bases separated the two germline ends.

This clonotype was observed a few times. V and J are TRBV2 and TRBJ2-2; D may be TRBD2 (5 bases). The CDR3 extends over 18 amino acids. Trimming took off 3 bases at V and 6 bases at J, with 23 bases between the two ends. The germline CDR1 and CDR2 sequences are SNHLY and FYNNEI. The CDR3 protein is CASSDASPHNGVSGELFF. The CDR3, as DNA: TGTGCCAGCAGTGATGCTAGCCCCCATAATGGAGTCTCCGGGGAGCTGTTTTTT.

This clonotype has ten or more counts. V is TRBV7-2 and J is TRBJ2-7, with D uncertain. The germline gives CDR1 SGHTA, CDR2 FQGNSA. This CDR3 has 15 amino acids. V shed 5 bases and J shed 1 base, with 15 bases lying between them. CDR3 nucleotide sequence: TGTGCCAGCAGCCTTGGCGCGAGTAGTTCCTACGAGCAGTACTTC. Amino acids: CASSLGASSSYEQYF.

The table lists this clonotype with many counts. The chain joins TRBV12-3 or TRBV12-4 to TRBJ2-7, with unresolved D. The V end lost 5 bases, the J end lost 4 bases, and 9 bases lay between the germline ends. The CDR3 runs 12 residues. This chain's CDR3 is CASSDDTYEQYF. CDR3 bases: TGTGCCAGCAGTGACGACACGTACGAGCAGTACTTC.